This T cell receptor beta chain was captured by sequencing in a study of Graves' ophthalmopathy and Graves' hyperthyroidism. The wider study: At initial diagnosis, peripheral blood was obtained, and this preceded any treatment. Study-wide results and caveats: Ophthalmopathy progression predictions by the model showed about 79% specificity and 70.59% sensitivity. Separation of ophthalmopathy from stable hyperthyroidism was achieved by a 13-signature model, at 85% to 90% sensitivity and approximately 81% specificity.

Comment on this clonotype: What it recognizes is unknown. Compared with germline, one end of the junction differs, possibly owing to a read error.

This CDR3 has 17 residues. Germline V lookup: CDR1 LNHNV, CDR2 YYDKDF (reference sequence). If no ophthalmopathy appeared within 18 months of follow-up, hyperthyroidism was termed stable. Amplification of the TCR beta CDR3 regions used RNA transcripts (as template). The library came from an HTBI-primed first-round RT-PCR and a second-round multiplex PCR. TCRdb re-called the multiplex PCR reads with MiXCR, one entry per CDR3 protein. The profile shows almost 40,000 distinct CDR3 sequences, 50% of them singletons. The specimen was peripheral blood. This chain links TRBV15 with TRBJ1-2; D is unclear. This receptor was obtained from an adult woman with stable Graves' hyperthyroidism. The CDR3 bases are TGTGCCGCCAGCAGTCGACTGTCCCGCGGGGTTAACTATGGCTACACCTTC. Its translation is CAASSRLSRGVNYGYTF. Using reference TRBV15 and TRBJ1-2 for the parts outside the CDR3, the full variable domain is DAMVIQNPRYQVTQFGKPVTLSCSQTLNHNVMYWYQQKSSQAPKLLFHYYDKDFNNEADTPDNFQSRRPNTSFCFLDIRSPGLGDTAMYLCAASSRLSRGVNYGYTFGSGTRLTVV.